This TCR beta chain emerged from a study of cytomegalovirus exposure and HLA in healthy donors. For the study at large: Earlier work reported 95 million to 130 million unique TCR beta sequences from about 200 million T cells. Overall study findings and caveats: The investigators catalogued 164 TCR beta chains as cytomegalovirus-associated.

There are 18 residues in the CDR3. In germline, CDR1 is SGDLS, CDR2 YYNGEE. Unmatched junction bases numbered 17, after V lost 4 bases and J lost 7 bases. The PCR had 60 Vbeta and 13 Jbeta primers. Assay: immunoSEQ multiplex PCR; the TCRdb copy retains only in-frame clones and omits some. The sample records about 180,000 clones, about 78% being singletons. Details on this clone: The antigen remains unidentified.

The specimen was PBMCs. V gene TRBV9 combines with J gene TRBJ2-7; the match to TRBD2 covers 13 bases. The TCR sequence derives from a man between 60 and 75 years old in good health and CMV-seronegative. CDR3: CASSFGLAGDLGGGEQYF. For the CDR3, the DNA is TGTGCCAGCAGCTTTGGACTAGCGGGAGATTTGGGAGGAGGTGAGCAGTACTTC. The full variable domain, with the rest looked up from reference TRBV9 and TRBJ2-7, is DSGVTQTPKHLITATGQRVTLRCSPRSGDLSVYWYQQSLDQGLQFLIQYYNGEERAKGNILERFSAQQFPDLHSELNLSSLELGDSALYFCASSFGLAGDLGGGEQYFGPGTRLTVT.